The 11 T cell receptor beta chains in this list originate from one sample, sequenced in a study of blood T cell repertoires in COVID-19. TCRdb keeps only in-frame clones here, not all; method: immunoSEQ multiplex PCR. The data show 320,000 or so clones, roughly 85% seen once. Material for sequencing was PBMCs or T cells enriched from blood (not recorded which). These receptors all stem from a woman aged 25 to 45 who had been exposed to COVID-19.

The DNA of the CDR3 is TGTGCCAGCAGCCGGGGACAGGGGGCCGGCGGGGAGCTGTTTTTT. Its protein is CASSRGQGAGGELFF. The V call is TRBV7-3, the J call TRBJ2-2, with 12 positions matching TRBD1. Germline V gives CDR1 SGHTA, CDR2 FQGTGA. The length of the CDR3 is 15 residues. The ends lost 5 bases at V and 7 bases at J; junction bases unmatched: 5.

This rearrangement joins TRBV4-2 to TRBJ2-3; perhaps TRBD2 as D (7 bases). Trimming left V 4 bases short and J 2 bases short, with 16 bases between. CDR1 and CDR2 from the germline V gene are LGHNA and YNFKEQ. The CDR3 loop spans 16 amino acids. The CDR3 spells CASSPWGGAITDTQYF. The CDR3 DNA sequence: TGTGCCAGCAGCCCCTGGGGGGGGGCCATCACAGATACGCAGTATTTT.

The chain is built from TRBV2 and TRBJ1-6; 9 bases line up with TRBD1. Germline V gives CDR1 SNHLY, CDR2 FYNNEI. V shed 7 bases, J shed 10 bases, and the junction held 8 bases outside the gene matches. CDR3 length: 14 residues. This CDR3 is CASKGDRVLSPLHF. CDR3 sequence (DNA): TGTGCCAGCAAGGGGGACAGGGTATTATCACCCCTCCACTTT.

This chain links TRBV5-1 with TRBJ2-3, with 10 bases identical to TRBD2. This CDR3 spans 16 amino acids. CDR1 and CDR2 (germline): SGHRS, YFSETQ. The junction had 9 bases not matched to a gene; V was cut back by 2 bases and J by 6 bases. CDR3 sequence (DNA): TGCGCCAGCAGCTTAGTCCAGCGGGGGGGTCGGGATACGCAGTATTTT. Protein: CASSLVQRGGRDTQYF. Complete variable domain (other parts from reference TRBV5-1 and TRBJ2-3): KAGVTQTPRYLIKTRGQQVTLSCSPISGHRSVSWYQQTPGQGLQFLFEYFSETQRNKGNFPGRFSGRQFSNSRSEMNVSTLELGDSALYLCASSLVQRGGRDTQYFGPGTRLTVL.

The chain links TRBV4-1 to TRBJ1-1, with 8 bases lining up with TRBD1. CDR3 length equals 13 residues. Germline CDR1 reads MGHRA; CDR2 reads YSYEKL. The V and J ends lost 7 bases and 1 base, in that order; junction bases with no gene match: 2. For the CDR3, the DNA is TGCGCCAGCAAGGGACAGGCGAACACTGAAGCTTTCTTT. Its translation is CASKGQANTEAFF.

The V gene is TRBV11-3, the J gene TRBJ2-1; D may be TRBD2 (6 bases). The germline V and J ends were trimmed by 1 base and 8 bases, with 15 bases remaining between them. CDR3 size: 15 residues. Germline V CDR1 and CDR2: SGHNT, YENEEA. In DNA, the CDR3 is TGTGCCAGCAGCTTAGGGGTCGGGGGTTTCGATGAGCAGTTCTTC. It specifies CASSLGVGGFDEQFF.

The V gene is TRBV2, the J gene TRBJ2-5; 9 bases map to TRBD2. The ends lost 4 bases at V and 5 bases at J; junction bases unmatched: 2. Germline values: CDR1 SNHLY, CDR2 FYNNEI. The length of the CDR3 is 13 residues. CDR3 sequence: CASSGAGGETQYF. CDR3 nucleotide sequence: TGTGCCAGCAGTGGGGCGGGAGGGGAGACCCAGTACTTC.

The chain employs TRBV19 and TRBJ1-5, with TRBD1 as a possible D gene (6 bases). V lost 10 bases, J lost 1 base, and 26 bases lay in between. The CDR3 covers 18 residues. Germline V gene data show CDR1 as LNHDA and CDR2 as SQIVND (reference sequence). The CDR3 DNA is TGTGCCACTCGGTACCCCAGCACAGGGATAGGGAGCAATCAGCCCCAGCATTTT. It translates to CATRYPSTGIGSNQPQHF.

The chain has TRBV4-3 and TRBJ2-2, with a weak D call TRBD1 (6 bases). The CDR3 is 17 residues long. Germline V gene data show CDR1 as LGHNA and CDR2 as YSLEER. V gave up 0 bases and J gave up 4 bases, with 15 bases separating them. The CDR3 DNA reads TGCGCCAGCAGCCAAGATGGGGACACTTCACCCACCGGGGAGCTGTTTTTT. Protein: CASSQDGDTSPTGELFF.

This chain joins TRBV20-1 and TRBJ1-4; unclear D gene. V dropped 5 bases and J dropped 5 bases, with 6 bases sitting between them. CDR3 length equals 11 residues. Germline CDR1 is DFQATT and CDR2 is SNEGSKA (reference sequence). The CDR3 spells CSAAINEKLFF. In DNA, the CDR3 is TGCAGTGCTGCTATAAATGAAAAACTGTTTTTT.

The rearrangement uses TRBV20-1 and TRBJ2-7, with D unresolved. This CDR3 region has 13 residues. Trimming removed 3 bases at V and 4 bases at J, with 13 bases between. Germline V gives CDR1 DFQATT, CDR2 SNEGSKA (reference sequence). The CDR3 DNA reads TGCAGTGCTAGTTCGCAGTTCGAATACGAGCAGTACTTC. Translating it yields CSASSQFEYEQYF.